This is a list of T cell receptor beta chains from one sample in a study of regulatory T cells in long-lasting Graves disease. TCRdb independently ran MiXCR on the multiplex PCR reads; one entry per CDR3 protein. Found here are hundreds of thousands of distinct CDR3 sequences, roughly a fifth of them singletons; the top ten hold over 11%. The material sequenced was peripheral blood mononuclear cells (PBMCs), taken when the disease was refractory, from a patient treated with antithyroid drugs. Every receptor here comes from a female donor with Graves disease. The conserved cysteine and the conserved F or W are not part of the CDR3 here. Fields, in order: J gene, V gene, CDR3 protein.

TRBJ2-7,TRBV27,ASSIGTDVTYEQY
TRBJ1-2,TRBV4-1,ASSLSPANYGYT
TRBJ1-1,TRBV20-1,SAALALNTEAF
TRBJ1-6,TRBV19,ASSVKQGGHSPLH
TRBJ1-2,TRBV6-2/TRBV6-3,ASSYSGTEGYT
TRBJ1-2,TRBV24-1,ATSDAPGTGDGNYGYT
TRBJ1-1,TRBV27,ASSFQRNTEAF
TRBJ1-5,TRBV27,ASGQPQH
TRBJ2-7,TRBV7-9,ASSSLSSYEQY
TRBJ2-5,TRBV29-1,SVEDTLFETQY
TRBJ2-3,TRBV19,ASSMGRPTMDTQY